The 20 T cell receptor beta chains given below trace back to one sample, sequenced in a study of T cell responses to AZD1222 COVID-19 vaccine. Sequenced by immunoSEQ multiplex PCR; TCRdb stores in-frame clones only, minus some. Of some 130,000 clones listed, approximately 83% were seen once; the top ten hold roughly 1.7%. Here the sequenced sample was peripheral blood, taken on day 0 of AZD1222 vaccination. The receptor set was obtained from an adult in good health.

This rearrangement joins TRBV29-1 to TRBJ2-3; D gene ambiguous. Germline V CDR1 and CDR2: SQVTM, ANQGSEA. CDR3 length equals 13 residues. Trimming stripped 7 bases from V and 6 bases from J, with 17 bases between. The CDR3 DNA is TGCAGCGCACGCGGCACGCAATCGGATACGCAGTATTTT. Protein product: CSARGTQSDTQYF.

V is TRBV6-5 and J is TRBJ1-2, with a tentative D call TRBD1 (5 bases). CDR1 MNHEY and CDR2 SVGAGI come from the germline V gene. The CDR3 spans 15 residues. V lost 2 bases to trimming and J lost 4 bases, with 14 bases between them. The chain's CDR3 is CASSYQGRDAYGYTF. DNA of the CDR3: TGTGCCAGCAGTTACCAGGGACGCGACGCCTATGGCTACACCTTC.

The chain carries TRBV20-1 and TRBJ1-5, with 8 bases fitting TRBD1. V shed 3 bases and J 5 bases; nucleotides not matched to a gene: 9. This CDR3 is 15 amino acids long. CDR1 DFQATT and CDR2 SNEGSKA come from the germline V gene (reference sequence). For the CDR3, the DNA is TGCAGTGCTAGTATCCCACAGGGGGGAGATCAGCCCCAGCATTTT. Its translation is CSASIPQGGDQPQHF.

V is TRBV28 and J is TRBJ1-2; a weak D match, TRBD1 (5 bases). Deletions cut 7 bases from V and 1 base from J, with 19 bases between. Germline CDR1 and CDR2: MDHEN and SYDVKM. This CDR3 contains 16 residues. The CDR3 DNA reads as TGTGCCAGCACCGACCTGGGGCAGGGCTTTAACTATGGCTACACCTTC. Protein sequence: CASTDLGQGFNYGYTF.

The gene calls are TRBV29-1 and TRBJ2-2; D not resolved. There are 11 residues in the CDR3. V was cut by 6 bases and J by 8 bases, with 10 bases left in between. CDR1 and CDR2 (germline): SQVTM, ANQGSEA. CDR3 DNA: TGCAGCGTGAATAATTTGGGGGAGCTGTTTTTT. Protein sequence: CSVNNLGELFF.

This chain joins TRBV18 and TRBJ1-1; maybe TRBD1 (5 bases). The CDR3 has 13 residues. The germline gives CDR1 KGHSH, CDR2 LQKENI. Trimming took 5 bases from V and 1 from J, leaving 8 bases between them. CDR3 DNA: TGTGCCAGCTCAACCGGACAGAACACTGAAGCTTTCTTT. Protein product: CASSTGQNTEAFF.

The chain links TRBV3-1 (or the pseudogene TRBV3-2) to TRBJ1-2; TRBD1 agrees at 7 bases. The V gene end was trimmed by 4 bases and the J gene end by 4 bases; junction bases not matched to a gene: 6. This CDR3 contains 14 residues. Germline-derived CDR1 and CDR2 are LGHDT and YNNKEL (reference sequence). The CDR3 loop reads CASSPSTGTYGYTF. The CDR3 nucleotides read TGTGCCAGCAGCCCCTCGACAGGGACCTATGGCTACACCTTC.

The rearrangement joins TRBV18 to TRBJ2-7, with unresolved D. The germline V and J ends were trimmed by 6 bases and 2 bases, with 8 bases remaining between them. This CDR3 region has 12 residues. The V gene's germline CDR1 is KGHSH and CDR2 LQKENI. CDR3 in DNA: TGTGCCAGCTCCGCCTACGCCTACGAGCAGTACTTC. Amino acid sequence: CASSAYAYEQYF.

The chain has TRBV7-3 and TRBJ1-2; the D gene is possibly TRBD1 (5 bases). This CDR3 has 12 residues. The germline V gene has CDR1 SGHTA and CDR2 FQGTGA. V was shortened by 4 bases and J by 10 bases, with 13 bases between the two germline ends. CDR3 bases: TGTGCCAGCAGCTCCAACCGCAGGGTCTACACCTTC. Translation gives CASSSNRRVYTF.

This sequence joins TRBV11-3 and TRBJ2-3; no clear D. Germline V gene data show CDR1 as SGHNT and CDR2 as YENEEA. V lost 0 bases, J lost 8 bases, and 6 bases lay in between. The CDR3 is 12 residues long. CDR3 coding DNA: TGTGCCAGCAGCTTAGATCTGGTTACGCAGTATTTT. This encodes CASSLDLVTQYF.

This rearrangement joins TRBV6-5 to TRBJ2-5, with D maybe TRBD1 (6 bases). This CDR3 spans 15 amino acids. Germline lookup yields CDR1 MNHEY and CDR2 SVGAGI. V was cut by 5 bases and J by 1 base, with 14 bases left in between. CDR3 protein: CASSPTLTGQETQYF. For the CDR3, the DNA is TGTGCCAGCAGTCCTACGCTGACAGGCCAAGAGACCCAGTACTTC.

J is TRBJ2-1 and V is TRBV3-1 (or the pseudogene TRBV3-2); D possibly corresponds to TRBD1 (6 bases). The CDR3 spans 13 residues. In germline, CDR1 is LGHDT, CDR2 YNNKEL (reference sequence). With 5 bases removed from V and 9 bases from J, the gap between germline ends came to 14 bases. The DNA of the CDR3 is TGTGCCAGCAGCAGGCGGACAGTTGTTGAGCAGTTCTTC. Protein: CASSRRTVVEQFF.

The V call is TRBV7-3, the J call TRBJ2-2; no clear D. The CDR3 contains 14 residues. The V end was cut by 5 bases, the J end by 0 bases, with 7 bases between. The germline V gene has CDR1 SGHTA and CDR2 FQGTGA. The CDR3 loop is CASSATANTGELFF. CDR3 DNA sequence: TGTGCCAGCAGCGCTACAGCGAACACCGGGGAGCTGTTTTTT.

This clone appeared once. The V and J genes are TRBV27 and TRBJ1-2, with 12 nucleotides matching TRBD1. The J segment lost 6 bases and the V segment lost 3 bases, leaving 14 bases of the junction unmatched. The CDR3 consists of 18 residues. Germline V gene sequence: CDR1 MNHEY, CDR2 SMNVEV (reference sequence). This CDR3 reads CASSLVRDRGRRDHGYTF. In DNA, the CDR3 is TGTGCCAGCAGTTTGGTTCGGGACAGGGGGCGCAGGGACCATGGCTACACCTTC.

The chain links TRBV2 to TRBJ2-3; weak D call: TRBD2 (6 bases). Trimming stripped 5 bases from V and 4 bases from J, with 16 bases between. CDR1 and CDR2 (germline): SNHLY, FYNNEI. This CDR3 is 15 amino acids long. The CDR3: CASSSTSPIADTQYF. CDR3 sequence (DNA): TGTGCCAGCAGTTCGACTAGTCCGATTGCAGATACGCAGTATTTT. The full variable domain, completed using reference TRBV2 and TRBJ2-3, is EPEVTQTPSHQVTQMGQEVILRCVPISNHLYFYWYRQILGQKVEFLVSFYNNEISEKSEIFDDQFSVERPDGSNFTLKIRSTKLEDSAMYFCASSSTSPIADTQYFGPGTRLTVL.

The V gene is TRBV2, the J gene TRBJ2-7; tentatively, D is TRBD1 (5 bases). Germline loops: CDR1 SNHLY, CDR2 FYNNEI. The CDR3 totals 12 residues. Trimming took 6 bases from V and 2 from J, leaving 8 bases between them. CDR3 residues: CASRLDTYEQYF. The DNA of the CDR3 is TGTGCCAGCAGATTGGACACCTACGAGCAGTACTTC.

The rearrangement links TRBV7-2 to TRBJ2-5, with D possibly being TRBD2 (5 bases). The V end was cut by 6 bases, the J end by 3 bases, with 14 bases between. Per germline, CDR1 SGHTA and CDR2 FQGNSA. The length of the CDR3 is 14 residues. The CDR3 DNA sequence: TGTGCCAGCAGTTTTTCCGGGGTGAAAGAGACCCAGTACTTC. Translated: CASSFSGVKETQYF.

The V gene is TRBV5-1, the J gene TRBJ1-6, with D hard to call. There are 15 residues in the CDR3. V was cut by 4 bases and J by 5 bases, with 13 bases left in between. The V gene's germline CDR1 is SGHRS and CDR2 YFSETQ. DNA of the CDR3: TGCGCCAGCAGCCAGAACGGACGGAATAATTCACCCCTCCACTTT. It translates to CASSQNGRNNSPLHF. Together with reference TRBV5-1 and TRBJ1-6, the CDR3 gives the full variable domain: KAGVTQTPRYLIKTRGQQVTLSCSPISGHRSVSWYQQTPGQGLQFLFEYFSETQRNKGNFPGRFSGRQFSNSRSEMNVSTLELGDSALYLCASSQNGRNNSPLHFGNGTRLTVT.

The chain employs TRBV24-1 and TRBJ2-5, with D tentatively TRBD1 (6 bases). Trimming left V 3 bases short and J 4 bases short, with 14 bases between. The CDR3 runs to 15 residues. Germline CDR1 is KGHDR and CDR2 is SFDVKD. DNA for the CDR3: TGTGCCACCAGTGATCGTCGACAGGCGGGAGAGACCCAGTACTTC. Amino acid sequence: CATSDRRQAGETQYF.

The CDR3 DNA reads as TGTGCCAGCAGTTACAGGAATGAAAAACTGTTTTTT. Translation gives CASSYRNEKLFF. This rearrangement joins TRBV6-5 to TRBJ1-4; D gene unclear. Trimming removed 2 bases at V and 5 bases at J, with 3 bases between. The CDR3 has 12 amino acids. Germline V gene data show CDR1 as MNHEY and CDR2 as SVGAGI.